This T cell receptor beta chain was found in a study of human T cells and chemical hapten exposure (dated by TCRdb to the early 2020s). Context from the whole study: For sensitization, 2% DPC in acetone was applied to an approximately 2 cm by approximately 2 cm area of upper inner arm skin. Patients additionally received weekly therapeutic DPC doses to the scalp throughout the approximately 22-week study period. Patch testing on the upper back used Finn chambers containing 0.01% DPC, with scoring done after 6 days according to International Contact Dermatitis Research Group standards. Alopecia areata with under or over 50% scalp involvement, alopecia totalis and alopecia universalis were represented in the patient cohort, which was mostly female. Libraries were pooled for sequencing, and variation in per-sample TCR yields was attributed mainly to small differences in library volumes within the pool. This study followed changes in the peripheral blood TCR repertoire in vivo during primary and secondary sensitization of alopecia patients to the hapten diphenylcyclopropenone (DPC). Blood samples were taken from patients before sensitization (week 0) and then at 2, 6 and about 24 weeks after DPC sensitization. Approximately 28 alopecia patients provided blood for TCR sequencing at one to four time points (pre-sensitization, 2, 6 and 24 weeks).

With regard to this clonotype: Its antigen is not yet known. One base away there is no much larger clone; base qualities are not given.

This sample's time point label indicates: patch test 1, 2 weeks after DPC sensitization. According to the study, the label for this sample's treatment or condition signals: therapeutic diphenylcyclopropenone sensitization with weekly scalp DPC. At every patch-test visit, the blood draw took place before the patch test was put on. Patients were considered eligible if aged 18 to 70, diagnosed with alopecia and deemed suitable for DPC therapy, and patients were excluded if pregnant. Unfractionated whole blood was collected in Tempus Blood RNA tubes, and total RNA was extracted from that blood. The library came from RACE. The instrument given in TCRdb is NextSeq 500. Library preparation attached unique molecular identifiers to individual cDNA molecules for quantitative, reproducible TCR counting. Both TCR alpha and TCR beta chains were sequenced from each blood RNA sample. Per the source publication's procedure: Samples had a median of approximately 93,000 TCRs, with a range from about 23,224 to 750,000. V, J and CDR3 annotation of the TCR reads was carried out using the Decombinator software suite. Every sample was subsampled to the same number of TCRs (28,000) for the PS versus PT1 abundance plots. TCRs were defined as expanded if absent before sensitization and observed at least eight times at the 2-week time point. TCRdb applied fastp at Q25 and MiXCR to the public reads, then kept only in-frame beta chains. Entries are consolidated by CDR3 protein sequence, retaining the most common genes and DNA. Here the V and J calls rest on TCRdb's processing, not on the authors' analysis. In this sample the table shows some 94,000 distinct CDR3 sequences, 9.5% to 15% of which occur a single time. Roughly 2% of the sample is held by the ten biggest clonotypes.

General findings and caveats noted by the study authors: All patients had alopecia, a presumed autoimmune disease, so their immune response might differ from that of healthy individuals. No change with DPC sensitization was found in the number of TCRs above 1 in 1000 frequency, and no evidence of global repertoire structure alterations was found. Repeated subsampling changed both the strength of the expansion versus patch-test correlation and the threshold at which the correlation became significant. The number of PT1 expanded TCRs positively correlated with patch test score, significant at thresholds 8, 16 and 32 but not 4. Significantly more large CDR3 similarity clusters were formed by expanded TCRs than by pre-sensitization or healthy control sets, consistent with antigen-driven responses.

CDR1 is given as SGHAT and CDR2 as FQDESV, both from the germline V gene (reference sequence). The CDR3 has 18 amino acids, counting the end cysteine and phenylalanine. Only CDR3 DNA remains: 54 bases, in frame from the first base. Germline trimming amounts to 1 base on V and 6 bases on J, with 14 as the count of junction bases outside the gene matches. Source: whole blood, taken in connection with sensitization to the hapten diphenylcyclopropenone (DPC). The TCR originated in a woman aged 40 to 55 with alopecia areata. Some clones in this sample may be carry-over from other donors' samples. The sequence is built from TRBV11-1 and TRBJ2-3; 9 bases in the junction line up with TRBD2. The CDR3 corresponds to CASSLGAIGGRAADTQYF. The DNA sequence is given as TGTGCCAGCAGCTTAGGCGCGATCGGCGGGAGGGCCGCGGATACGCAGTATTTT.